This T cell receptor (beta chain) stems from a study of identical twins. This clonotype was found a few times. After template switching added a universal primer site, the resulting cDNA carried unique molecular identifiers. Each CDR3 protein is one row after TCRdb ran MiXCR on the 5' RACE reads. The table records 500,000 to 700,000 distinct CDR3 sequences, roughly 6.6% of them present only once. The CDR3 has 15 residues. Germline V gene lookup returns CDR1 DFQATT and CDR2 SNEGSKA (reference sequence). V lost 0 bases, J lost 4 bases, and 16 bases lay in between. These data were likewise used in another study, on yellow fever vaccine responses in identical twins.

Sequencing used PBMCs. The chain joins TRBV20-1 to TRBJ2-7; D is perhaps TRBD2 (5 bases). The sequence derives from a woman aged 18-29 years in good health. The CDR3 coding sequence is TGCAGTGCTAGAGAGGAGGAGGCTCCGGGGTACGAGCAGTACTTC. Its protein is CSAREEEAPGYEQYF.